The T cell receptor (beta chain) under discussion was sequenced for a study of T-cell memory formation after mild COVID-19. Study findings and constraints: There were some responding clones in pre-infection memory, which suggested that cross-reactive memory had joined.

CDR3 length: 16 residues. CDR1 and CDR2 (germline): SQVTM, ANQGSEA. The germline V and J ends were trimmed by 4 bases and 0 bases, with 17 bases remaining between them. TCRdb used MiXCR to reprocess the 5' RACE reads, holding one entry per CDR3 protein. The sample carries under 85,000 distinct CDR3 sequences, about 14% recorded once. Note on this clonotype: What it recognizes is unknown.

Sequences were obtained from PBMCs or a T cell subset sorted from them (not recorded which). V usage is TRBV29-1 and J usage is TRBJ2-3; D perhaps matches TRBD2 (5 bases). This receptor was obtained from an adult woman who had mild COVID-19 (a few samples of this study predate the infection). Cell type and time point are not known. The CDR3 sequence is CSVAGNLEESTDTQYF. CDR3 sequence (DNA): TGCAGCGTTGCCGGGAACTTGGAGGAAAGCACAGATACGCAGTATTTT.